A selection of T cell receptor beta chains follows, all from one sample in a study of T-cell reconstitution after alpha-beta-depleted transplantation in children. TCRdb analysed the PCR reads with MiXCR anew, one entry per CDR3 protein. The sample yields around 370,000 distinct CDR3 sequences, roughly 17% seen once. The input for sequencing was PBMCs, mostly from graft donor cells, taken 360 days after TCRalphabeta/CD19-depleted stem cell transplant. The receptors were gathered from a male patient aged 2-10 years who had a stem cell transplant for acute lymphoblastic leukemia, so the T cells may come from the graft donor. The CDR3 runs from the conserved cysteine through the conserved F or W. A D gene is named only where the DNA matches it firmly. Clone size appears in some rows only: once, few, many, or a class for an expanded clone.

>NA|TRBJ2-1|TRBV24-1|few
TGTGCCACCAGTGATGCGGGACTTCACTACAATGAGCAGTTCTTC
CATSDAGLHYNEQFF
>NA|TRBJ2-1|TRBV3-1|NA
TGTGCCAGCAGCCCCGGACTTGAGCAGTTCTTC
CASSPGLEQFF
>TRBD1|TRBJ1-3|TRBV4-3|NA
TGCGCCAGCACTGCCGGGACAGGGGTAAACTCTGGAAACACCATATATTTT
CASTAGTGVNSGNTIYF
>NA|TRBJ2-3|TRBV6-1|few
TGTGCCAGCAGCGAGGACACGTTCACAGATACGCAGTATTTT
CASSEDTFTDTQYF
>NA|TRBJ2-7|TRBV20-1|few
TGCAGTGCTAGAGTGGGGCGGACGTACGAGCAGTACTTC
CSARVGRTYEQYF
>TRBD1|TRBJ1-6|TRBV6-5|many
TGTGCCAGCAGTCTGCGAAACCCCGGACAGGGTGGTAATTCACCCCTCCACTTT
CASSLRNPGQGGNSPLHF
>NA|TRBJ1-2|TRBV6-2/TRBV6-3|NA
TGTGCCAGCAGCCCCGGGACACACTATGGCTACACCTTC
CASSPGTHYGYTF
>NA|TRBJ1-5|TRBV9|NA
TGTGCCAGCAGCAGACAGGCTAGCAATCAGCCCCAGCATTTT
CASSRQASNQPQHF
>NA|TRBJ1-4|TRBV24-1|NA
TGTGCCACCAGTGATAAGATTTCGGAAAAACTGTTTTTT
CATSDKISEKLFF
>NA|TRBJ2-7|TRBV28|NA
TGTGCCAGCAGTTTTCAACACCTAGAGCAGTACTTC
CASSFQHLEQYF
>TRBD1|TRBJ2-7|TRBV28|many
TGTGCCAGCAGTTCTCCGGGACAGGGAACCGAGCAGTACTTC
CASSSPGQGTEQYF
>TRBD1|TRBJ2-4|TRBV6-2/TRBV6-3|NA
TGTGCCAGCAGTTTCCCAAAACCGGGACAGGCCTCACTAGCCAAAAACATTCAGTACTTC
CASSFPKPGQASLAKNIQYF
>NA|TRBJ2-1|TRBV6-5|NA
TGTGCCAGCAGTTACCGGGGAGGGGGTGAGCAGTTCTTC
CASSYRGGGEQFF
>TRBD1|TRBJ2-5|TRBV6-1|NA
TGTGCCAGCAAATGGGGACAGGAGGGGACCCAGTACTTC
CASKWGQEGTQYF